The 4 T cell receptor beta chains below come from one sample, sequenced in a study of T cell changes during pregnancy in multiple sclerosis (dated by TCRdb to about 2019). The receptor library was made with the immunoSEQ multiplex PCR assay. Not all clones reach the TCRdb copy of this immuneACCESS table, which keeps in-frame sequences only. Checked studies attribute under half of the gap to unresolved V genes and leave the rest unexplained. This sample lists around 67,000 clones; roughly nine tenths were detected once. Clones ranked in the top ten supply over 7.5% of the sample. The specimen was peripheral blood, collected after pregnancy. The source of these receptors is a female donor in good health, enrolled as a control in a pregnancy study.

The CDR3 coding sequence is TGTGCCAGCAGTTACGAAAATAGTGAGCAGTTCTTC. It translates to CASSYENSEQFF. The V call is TRBV6-5, the J call TRBJ2-1; D remains ambiguous. Germline CDR1 is MNHEY and CDR2 is SVGAGI. The CDR3 is made up of 12 amino acids. Trimming left V 2 bases short and J 9 bases short, with 8 bases between.

This chain links TRBV29-1 with TRBJ2-5; 11 bases are a match to TRBD1. CDR3 length: 17 amino acids. Germline V gives CDR1 SQVTM, CDR2 ANQGSEA. The V gene end was trimmed by 0 bases and the J gene end by 4 bases; junction bases not matched to a gene: 10. CDR3 sequence: CSVEDGSGTGGGETQYF. CDR3 sequence (DNA): TGCAGCGTTGAAGACGGATCCGGGACAGGGGGAGGAGAGACCCAGTACTTC. Using reference TRBV29-1 and TRBJ2-5 for the parts outside the CDR3, the full variable domain is SAVISQKPSRDICQRGTSLTIQCQVDSQVTMMFWYRQQPGQSLTLIATANQGSEATYESGFVIDKFPISRPNLTFSTLTVSNMSPEDSSIYLCSVEDGSGTGGGETQYFGPGTRLLVL.

The V and J genes are TRBV7-2 and TRBJ1-4, with 8 nucleotides matching TRBD1. The CDR3 spans 14 residues. J was trimmed by 7 bases and V by 4 bases; bases with no gene match: 5. Germline-derived CDR1 and CDR2 are SGHTA and FQGNSA. CDR3 loop: CASSSGGEGEKLFF. In DNA, the CDR3 is TGTGCCAGCAGCTCAGGGGGCGAGGGTGAAAAACTGTTTTTT.

Regarding this clone: Other DNA sequences from this sample encode an identical CDR3 as well. This sequence joins TRBV30 and TRBJ1-5; D is unclear. V was shortened by 0 bases and J by 4 bases, with 7 bases between the two germline ends. CDR1 is GTSNPN, CDR2 SVGIG, per germline (reference sequence). The CDR3 is 13 amino acids. The CDR3 loop reads CAWSVSGNQPQHF. CDR3 DNA sequence: TGTGCCTGGAGTGTATCGGGAAATCAGCCCCAGCATTTT.